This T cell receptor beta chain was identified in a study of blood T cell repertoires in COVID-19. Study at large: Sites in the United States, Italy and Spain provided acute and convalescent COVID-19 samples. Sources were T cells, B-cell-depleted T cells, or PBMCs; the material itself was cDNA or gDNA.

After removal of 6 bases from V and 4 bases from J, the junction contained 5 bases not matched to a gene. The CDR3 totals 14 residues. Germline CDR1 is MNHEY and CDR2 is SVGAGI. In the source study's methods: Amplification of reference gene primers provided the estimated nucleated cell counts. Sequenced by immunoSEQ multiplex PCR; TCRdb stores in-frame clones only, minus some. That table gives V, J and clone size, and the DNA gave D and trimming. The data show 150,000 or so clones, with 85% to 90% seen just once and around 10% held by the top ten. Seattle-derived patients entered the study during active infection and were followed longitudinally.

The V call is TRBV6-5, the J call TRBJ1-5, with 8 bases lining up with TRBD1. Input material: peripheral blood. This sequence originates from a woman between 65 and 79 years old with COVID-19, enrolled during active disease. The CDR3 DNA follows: TGTGCCAGCAGCGAGACAGGGGAAAATCAGCCCCAGCATTTT. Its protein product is CASSETGENQPQHF.